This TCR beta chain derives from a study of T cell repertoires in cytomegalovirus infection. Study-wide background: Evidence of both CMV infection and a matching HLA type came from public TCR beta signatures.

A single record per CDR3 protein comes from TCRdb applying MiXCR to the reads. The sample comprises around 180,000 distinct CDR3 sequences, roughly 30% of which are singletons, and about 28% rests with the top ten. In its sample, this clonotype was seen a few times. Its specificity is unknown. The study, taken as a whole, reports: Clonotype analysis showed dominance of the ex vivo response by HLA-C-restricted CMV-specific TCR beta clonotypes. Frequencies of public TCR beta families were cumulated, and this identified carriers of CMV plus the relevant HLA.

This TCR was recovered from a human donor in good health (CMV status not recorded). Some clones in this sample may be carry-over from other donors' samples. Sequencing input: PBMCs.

CDR3 DNA sequence: TGTGCCAGCAGCGTTGGGGCTAGAATTACCTACAATGAGCAGTTCTTC. Protein: CASSVGARITYNEQFF. This sequence joins TRBV9 and TRBJ2-1; D is perhaps TRBD1 (5 bases). This CDR3 has 16 residues. Looked up from germline, CDR1 is SGDLS and CDR2 is YYNGEE. V was trimmed by 2 bases and J by 2 bases, leaving 14 bases between them.